Below are 31 T cell receptor beta chains sequenced from a single sample in a study of blood T cells in healthy people across ages. The use of a sample-barcoded 5' primer and a J-beta primer mix characterized a second PCR of about 7 to 12 cycles. One entry per CDR3 protein results from TCRdb running MiXCR on the 5' RACE reads. The sample lists approximately 800,000 distinct CDR3 sequences, roughly 60% seen once, with approximately 21% in the top ten. Sequencing was performed on blood. These TCRs come from a man aged 25 to 45 in good health.

The chain is built from TRBV7-8 and TRBJ2-3, with D unresolved. Trimming pared 5 bases from V and 2 bases from J, leaving 11 bases between. This CDR3 has 14 residues. CDR1 and CDR2 from the germline V gene are SGHVS and FQNEAQ. The CDR3 coding sequence is TGTGCCAGCAGCCCCCATATCCTCACAGATACGCAGTATTTT. Its translation is CASSPHILTDTQYF.

The DNA for the CDR3 is TGCAGCGTCCGTTCGGTGATACTAGCGGGAGCCAAAAACATTCAGTACTTC. This encodes CSVRSVILAGAKNIQYF. This chain connects TRBV29-1 to TRBJ2-4, with 9 bases aligning to TRBD2. V lost 6 bases to trimming and J lost 0 bases; unmatched junction nucleotides: 12. CDR1 is SQVTM, CDR2 ANQGSEA, per germline. The CDR3 runs to 17 residues.

There are a few counts of this clonotype. The chain links TRBV7-9 to TRBJ2-4, with TRBD2 as a possible D gene (5 bases). Germline loops: CDR1 SEHNR, CDR2 FQNEAQ (reference sequence). Trimming removed 2 bases from V and 8 bases from J, with 10 bases in between. CDR3 length: 13 residues. CDR3 coding DNA: TGTGCCAGCAGCTTATCGGGATGGGACATTCAGTACTTC. This encodes CASSLSGWDIQYF.

The rearrangement links TRBV27 to TRBJ2-1; D is undetermined. Between the trimmed V and J ends, which lost 8 bases and 0 bases, there was a span of 14 bases. CDR1 is MNHEY, CDR2 SMNVEV, per germline (reference sequence). This CDR3 region has 15 residues. The CDR3 reads CASRVLVGSYNEQFF. The CDR3 DNA reads as TGTGCCAGCCGAGTTTTGGTGGGCTCCTACAATGAGCAGTTCTTC.

The CDR3: CATSDQRDPAKNIQYF. The CDR3 DNA reads TGTGCCACCAGTGACCAGCGGGACCCAGCCAAAAACATTCAGTACTTC. The chain couples TRBV24-1 to TRBJ2-4; 7 positions match TRBD2. This CDR3 has 16 amino acids. V shed 4 bases and J 0 bases; nucleotides not matched to a gene: 5. Germline V gives CDR1 KGHDR, CDR2 SFDVKD.

V usage is TRBV6-6 and J usage is TRBJ1-1; D possibly corresponds to TRBD1 (5 bases). The CDR3 has 15 residues. CDR1 is MNHNY and CDR2 is SVGAGI in the germline V gene (reference sequence). V lost 7 bases, J lost 6 bases, and 21 bases lay in between. CDR3 bases: TGTGCCAGCACCCAGGGTCGGGGTACTGGCTCTGAAGCTTTCTTT. Translating it yields CASTQGRGTGSEAFF.

The V call is TRBV18, the J call TRBJ2-4; TRBD2 matches at 13 bases. With the DNA end fitting TRBJ2-7 better, the J assignment may be wrong. The germline gives CDR1 KGHSH, CDR2 LQKENI. CDR3 length: 16 residues. This CDR3 is CASSPPTGLAGYEQYF. In DNA, the CDR3 is TGTGCCAGCTCACCACCGACGGGACTAGCGGGGTACGAGCAGTACTTC.

This chain uses TRBV11-2 with TRBJ2-3; 8 bases align to TRBD2. CDR3 size: 17 residues. From germline, CDR1 is SGHAT and CDR2 FQNNGV. The V and J ends lost 5 bases and 1 base, in that order; junction bases with no gene match: 11. The CDR3 region has the DNA TGTGCCAGCAGCCCTGGGGAGCGGGGGCACGGCACAGATACGCAGTATTTT. Its translation is CASSPGERGHGTDTQYF. The entire variable domain, with the rest obtained from reference TRBV11-2 and TRBJ2-3, is as follows: EAGVAQSPRYKIIEKRQSVAFWCNPISGHATLYWYQQILGQGPKLLIQFQNNGVVDDSQLPKDRFSAERLKGVDSTLKIQPAKLEDSAVYLCASSPGERGHGTDTQYFGPGTRLTVL.

This clonotype showed up just a few times. The chain links TRBV5-1 to TRBJ2-1; the D gene is possibly TRBD1 (5 bases). The CDR3 sequence is 15 residues long. Germline V CDR1 and CDR2: SGHRS, YFSETQ. The V end was cut by 0 bases, the J end by 7 bases, with 14 bases between. The CDR3 coding sequence is TGCGCCAGCAGCTTGGTGGGGCCCACTGAGAATGAGCAGTTCTTC. This encodes CASSLVGPTENEQFF.

The J gene is TRBJ1-2, the V gene TRBV11-2, with D possibly being TRBD1 (5 bases). The CDR3 runs 15 residues. Germline CDR1 is SGHAT and CDR2 is FQNNGV. Trimming left V 1 base short and J 6 bases short, with 15 bases between. Here the CDR3 reads CASSLAGRVMDGYTF. DNA for the CDR3: TGTGCCAGCAGCTTAGCCGGCAGGGTGATGGATGGCTACACCTTC.

Only a few counts were recorded for this clonotype. The chain carries TRBV6-2 or TRBV6-3 and TRBJ1-4; D remains unclear. Per germline, CDR1 MNHEY and CDR2 SVGEGT. This CDR3 has 13 residues. V gave up 7 bases and J gave up 5 bases, with 11 bases separating them. The CDR3 DNA reads TGTGCCAGCAAATCACAGCTAAATGAAAAACTGTTTTTT. Residues: CASKSQLNEKLFF.

This chain uses TRBV20-1 with TRBJ2-7, with 8 positions matching TRBD2. This CDR3 comprises 18 residues. The V gene end was trimmed by 1 base and the J gene end by 0 bases; junction bases not matched to a gene: 14. Per the germline V gene, CDR1 is DFQATT and CDR2 is SNEGSKA (reference sequence). In nucleotides, the CDR3 is TGCAGTGCTAGAGGTACTTCGCTGCCCAGCGGGAGCTCCTACGAGCAGTACTTC. Translating it yields CSARGTSLPSGSSYEQYF.

The genes are TRBV7-8 and TRBJ2-3, with TRBD2 as a possible D gene (5 bases). This CDR3 comprises 12 residues. The V gene lost 8 bases and the J gene lost 8 bases, with 14 bases spanning the gap. CDR1 is SGHVS and CDR2 is FQNEAQ in the germline V gene. The CDR3 nucleotides read TGTGCCAGCCGGCCCCCTGGAGGTACGCAGTATTTT. Its protein is CASRPPGGTQYF. Complete variable domain (other parts from reference TRBV7-8 and TRBJ2-3): GAGVSQSPRYKVAKRGQDVALRCDPISGHVSLFWYQQALGQGPEFLTYFQNEAQLDKSGLPSDRFFAERPEGSVSTLKIQRTQQEDSAVYLCASRPPGGTQYFGPGTRLTVL.

The CDR3 DNA sequence: TGCGCCACCCGAGACGAGCAGTTCTTC. Encoded protein: CATRDEQFF. The chain joins TRBV4-3 to TRBJ2-1; D is unclear. CDR3 length: 9 amino acids. The germline CDR1 and CDR2 sequences are LGHNA and YSLEER. Trimming pared 10 bases from V and 10 bases from J, leaving 8 bases between.

This chain joins TRBV29-1 and TRBJ1-1; unclear D gene. CDR1 is SQVTM, CDR2 ANQGSEA, per germline. Trimming cost V 4 bases and J 0 bases, with 9 bases left between them. CDR3 length equals 13 residues. In nucleotides, the CDR3 is TGCAGCGTTGCGGTGGCAATGAACACTGAAGCTTTCTTT. Amino acid sequence: CSVAVAMNTEAFF.

This clonotype was seen only once. The chain uses TRBV3-1 and TRBJ1-6; 9 bases line up with TRBD1. This CDR3 has 19 residues. Per the germline V gene, CDR1 is LGHDT and CDR2 is YNNKEL (reference sequence). Germline trimming cut 5 bases from V and 9 bases from J; bases unmatched to any gene: 20. CDR3 bases: TGTGCCAGCAGCGACCAAACAGGGGGCCTAGCCTCTCGTTTTTCACCCCTCCACTTT. Amino acid sequence: CASSDQTGGLASRFSPLHF. Combining the CDR3 with reference TRBV3-1 and TRBJ1-6 gives the whole variable domain DTAVSQTPKYLVTQMGNDKSIKCEQNLGHDTMYWYKQDSKKFLKIMFSYNNKELIINETVPNRFSPKSPDKAHLNLHINSLELGDSAVYFCASSDQTGGLASRFSPLHFGNGTRLTVT.

This clonotype was counted at least ten times. This rearrangement joins TRBV25-1 to TRBJ2-5, with 10 bases identical to TRBD2. This CDR3 has 16 residues. Germline V gene sequence: CDR1 MGHDK, CDR2 SYGVNS. The junction had 10 bases not matched to a gene; V was cut back by 5 bases and J by 4 bases. The CDR3 protein is CASSMGASGGVETQYF. Here the CDR3 DNA reads TGTGCCAGCAGTATGGGCGCTAGCGGGGGAGTAGAGACCCAGTACTTC.

Turning to this clonotype: This clone may be a read error of a much larger clone one base away. The chain combines TRBV7-9 with TRBJ2-3, with 7 positions matching TRBD1. CDR1 is SEHNR, CDR2 FQNEAQ, per germline (reference sequence). This CDR3 spans 15 amino acids. The CDR3 protein is CASSHLQGEDDTRYF. Written as DNA, the CDR3 is TGTGCCAGCAGCCACCTTCAGGGGGAAGATGATACGCGGTATTTT. Based on the CDR3 plus reference TRBV7-9 and TRBJ2-3, the full variable domain is DTGVSQNPRHKITKRGQNVTFRCDPISEHNRLYWYRQTLGQGPEFLTYFQNEAQLEKSRLLSDRFSAERPKGSFSTLEIQRTEQGDSAMYLCASSHLQGEDDTRYFGPGTRLTVL.

V usage is TRBV20-1 and J usage is TRBJ2-7; 11 positions match TRBD2. The CDR3 consists of 15 residues. With V trimmed by 6 bases and J by 2 bases, 9 bases remained unmatched. Per the germline V gene, CDR1 is DFQATT and CDR2 is SNEGSKA (reference sequence). CDR3 coding DNA: TGCAGTGCGGAAGGGTTAGCGGGGGGGACCTACGAGCAGTACTTC. As protein: CSAEGLAGGTYEQYF.

The chain employs TRBV5-1 and TRBJ2-7; unclear D gene. The V end lost 5 bases, the J end lost 4 bases, and 13 bases lay between the germline ends. Germline assignment: CDR1 SGHRS and CDR2 YFSETQ. This CDR3 has 13 amino acids. CDR3: CASREVGRYEQYF. CDR3 in DNA: TGCGCCAGCAGAGAAGTTGGGCGGTACGAGCAGTACTTC.

This clonotype has a count of ten or more. The chain links TRBV30 to TRBJ2-7, with 7 bases identical to TRBD2. Trimming cost V 3 bases and J 6 bases; bases outside gene matches: 5. CDR1 and CDR2 (germline): GTSNPN, SVGIG (reference sequence). The CDR3 runs to 12 residues. The CDR3 reads CAWRRLAREQYF. The CDR3 DNA reads TGTGCCTGGAGGCGACTAGCTCGCGAGCAGTACTTC.

This clonotype occurred a few times. CDR3 residues: CSALAAPGKEQFF. CDR3 coding DNA: TGCAGCGCTCTAGCGGCCCCGGGGAAGGAGCAGTTCTTC. V is TRBV29-1 and J is TRBJ2-1, with 7 bases identical to TRBD2. The CDR3 is 13 amino acids. J lost 10 bases, V lost 7 bases, and 13 bases had no gene match. CDR1 is SQVTM, CDR2 ANQGSEA, per germline.

The genes are TRBV6-1 and TRBJ1-1; tentatively, D is TRBD1 (6 bases). Germline CDR1 and CDR2: MNHNS and SASEGT. V dropped 4 bases and J dropped 1 base, with 13 bases sitting between them. This CDR3 region has 15 residues. The CDR3 region has the DNA TGTGCCAGCAGTGCAATGCGGGGGGCGAACACTGAAGCTTTCTTT. This gives the protein CASSAMRGANTEAFF.

This clonotype was detected a few times. The chain couples TRBV9 to TRBJ2-1; 8 bases align to TRBD1. Germline V gene data show CDR1 as SGDLS and CDR2 as YYNGEE. The CDR3 contains 14 residues. The junction had 3 bases not matched to a gene; V was cut back by 0 bases and J by 7 bases. The CDR3 spells CASSVANRGNEQFF. The CDR3 nucleotides read TGTGCCAGCAGCGTAGCTAACAGGGGGAATGAGCAGTTCTTC.

There are a few counts of this clonotype. The rearrangement joins TRBV12-3 or TRBV12-4 to TRBJ2-4, with D unresolved. The end of the DNA aligns better with TRBJ2-7, so the J call may be wrong. This CDR3 has 12 residues. The CDR3 sequence: CASSPRPDEQYF. Written as DNA, the CDR3 is TGTGCCAGCAGTCCACGACCCGACGAGCAGTACTTC.

This clonotype was seen a few times. This chain connects TRBV4-3 to TRBJ2-7; 7 positions match TRBD1. With 0 bases clipped from V and 0 bases from J, the junction kept 5 bases outside the gene matches. This CDR3 region has 16 residues. Germline loops: CDR1 LGHNA, CDR2 YSLEER. CDR3 in DNA: TGCGCCAGCAGCCAAGATACCGGGACAGCCTCCTACGAGCAGTACTTC. Protein product: CASSQDTGTASYEQYF.

This clonotype was found a few times. This sequence joins TRBV7-9 and TRBJ2-7; D is unresolved. The V and J ends lost 3 bases and 4 bases respectively, with 10 bases between them. This CDR3 comprises 13 residues. From germline, CDR1 is SEHNR and CDR2 FQNEAQ (reference sequence). The CDR3 protein is CASSFGQVYEQYF. Here the CDR3 DNA reads TGTGCCAGCAGCTTCGGTCAGGTATACGAGCAGTACTTC.

The chain combines TRBV3-1 with TRBJ2-3; TRBD2 aligns across 8 bases. The J segment lost 5 bases and the V segment lost 4 bases, leaving 8 bases of the junction unmatched. The CDR3 is 15 residues long. Per the germline V gene, CDR1 is LGHDT and CDR2 is YNNKEL (reference sequence). CDR3 amino acids: CASSRETSAGDTQYF. The CDR3 DNA reads TGTGCCAGCAGCCGGGAGACTAGCGCAGGAGATACGCAGTATTTT.

The chain recombines TRBV4-3 with TRBJ2-7; D not resolved. Between the trimmed V and J ends, which lost 0 bases and 3 bases, there was a span of 12 bases. Germline V CDR1 and CDR2: LGHNA, YSLEER. This CDR3 has 15 residues. This CDR3 is CASSQDRIGFYEQYF. The CDR3 DNA reads as TGCGCCAGCAGCCAAGACCGTATAGGATTCTACGAGCAGTACTTC.

A few counts support this clonotype. This chain uses TRBV5-5 with TRBJ1-2; tentatively, D is TRBD1 (6 bases). Trimming took 8 bases from V and 6 from J, leaving 17 bases between them. Germline CDR1 SGHKS, CDR2 YYEKEE (reference sequence). This CDR3 has 13 residues. The CDR3 DNA sequence: TGTGCCAGTCTGACAGGCTTTGGGGATGGCTACACCTTC. Amino acid sequence: CASLTGFGDGYTF.

The chain joins TRBV7-9 to TRBJ1-2; D is unresolved. The germline CDR1 and CDR2 sequences are SEHNR and FQNEAQ (reference sequence). V lost 10 bases to trimming and J lost 4 bases, with 19 bases between them. The CDR3 contains 14 residues. This CDR3 is CANSPEVQFYGYTF. As DNA, the CDR3 is TGTGCCAACTCCCCAGAGGTACAGTTCTATGGCTACACCTTC.